These 23 T cell receptor beta chains share one sample of origin, sequenced in a study of regulatory T cells in long-lasting Graves disease. The time point is: newly diagnosed GD, antithyroid drugs for less than 3 months. PBMC RNA served as the TCR library source. Sequencing libraries for TCR beta were prepared with iRepertoire HTBI primers and Arm-PCR of CDR3 regions. TCRdb ran MiXCR on the multiplex PCR reads and lists one entry per CDR3 protein. The table shows approximately 270,000 distinct CDR3 sequences, with roughly 18% occurring only once. These data were likewise used in another study, on T cells in Graves' hyperthyroidism and ophthalmopathy.

The sequenced sample was peripheral blood mononuclear cells (PBMCs), obtained at new diagnosis, from a patient treated with antithyroid drugs. These receptors were obtained from a woman in her 30s with Graves disease.

This clonotype has ten or more counts. The genes are TRBV6-1 and TRBJ1-2, with D uncertain. Germline-derived CDR1 and CDR2 are MNHNS and SASEGT. The CDR3 spans 17 residues. Trimming removed 7 bases from V and 2 bases from J, with 23 bases in between. DNA of the CDR3: TGTGCCAGCACCATTACCGCATACAGCGACACAAACTATGGCTACACCTTC. This codes for CASTITAYSDTNYGYTF.

The rearrangement joins TRBV5-6 to TRBJ1-6; the D gene is possibly TRBD1 (5 bases). V lost 0 bases, J lost 5 bases, and 12 bases lay in between. The CDR3 is made up of 16 amino acids. CDR1 and CDR2 (germline): SGHDT, YYEEEE. The CDR3 region has the DNA TGTGCCAGCAGCTTGGGGGGGGGGATCGATAATTCACCCCTCCACTTT. It specifies CASSLGGGIDNSPLHF.

This clonotype was recorded at least ten times. V usage is TRBV12-3 or TRBV12-4 and J usage is TRBJ2-1; no reliable D call. The CDR3 length is 13 residues. Trimming stripped 4 bases from V and 6 bases from J, with 10 bases between. CDR3 residues: CASSSHAGNEQFF. The CDR3 region has the DNA TGTGCCAGCAGTTCCCACGCCGGCAATGAGCAGTTCTTC.

This clonotype was counted ten times or more. This sequence joins TRBV7-2 and TRBJ1-2; no definite D call. V was trimmed by 4 bases and J by 4 bases, leaving 16 bases between them. Germline CDR1 and CDR2: SGHTA and FQGNSA. The CDR3 is 15 amino acids. The CDR3: CASSSQIVVGYGYTF. In DNA, the CDR3 is TGTGCCAGCAGCTCCCAAATTGTGGTCGGCTATGGCTACACCTTC.

Many counts were recorded for this clonotype. V gene TRBV5-5 combines with J gene TRBJ1-5, with D uncertain. The germline V gene encodes CDR1 SGHKS and CDR2 YYEKEE (reference sequence). This CDR3 comprises 15 residues. V was trimmed by 2 bases and J by 2 bases, leaving 11 bases between them. The CDR3 DNA reads TGTGCCAGCAGCTTCTTCCCGATGGGCAATCAGCCCCAGCATTTT. It yields the protein CASSFFPMGNQPQHF.

This clonotype showed up many times. The genes are TRBV9 and TRBJ1-5; D is possibly TRBD1 (6 bases). Germline values: CDR1 SGDLS, CDR2 YYNGEE. This CDR3 comprises 14 residues. The ends were cut back, 3 bases at V and 7 bases at J, with 14 bases in the middle. The chain's CDR3 is CASSAGTGSQPQHF. The CDR3 DNA is TGTGCCAGCAGCGCGGGAACAGGGAGCCAGCCCCAGCATTTT.

Points on this clonotype: One base separates it from a far larger clone, so it is likely a read error. This sequence joins TRBV7-2 and TRBJ2-3, with D perhaps TRBD2 (5 bases). CDR3 length: 15 amino acids. Germline loops: CDR1 SGHTA, CDR2 FQGNSA. Trimming pared 5 bases from V and 4 bases from J, leaving 16 bases between. The CDR3 sequence is CASSDTEGYSDTQYF. In nucleotides, the CDR3 is TGTGCCAGCAGCGATACAGAGGGATATTCAGATACGCAGTATTTT.

This clonotype showed up many times. The chain combines TRBV7-2 with TRBJ2-1, with D maybe TRBD1 (6 bases). V dropped 4 bases and J dropped 6 bases, with 10 bases sitting between them. The germline V gene encodes CDR1 SGHTA and CDR2 FQGNSA. This CDR3 is 13 amino acids long. The DNA for the CDR3 is TGTGCCAGCAGCTCAATAGGGGGCAATGAGCAGTTCTTC. Translating gives CASSSIGGNEQFF.

This clonotype was counted at least ten times. V is TRBV6-5 and J is TRBJ1-1; D not certain. Per germline, CDR1 MNHEY and CDR2 SVGAGI. This CDR3 is 17 amino acids long. Trimming cost V 4 bases and J 3 bases, with 21 bases left between them. The CDR3 DNA reads TGTGCCAGCAGTTCCCCCGGCCCTCAAGAGAGAGACACTGAAGCTTTCTTT. Translated: CASSSPGPQERDTEAFF.

J is TRBJ2-5 and V is TRBV27; D not certain. Germline CDR1 reads MNHEY; CDR2 reads SMNVEV (reference sequence). The CDR3 is 13 residues long. The ends were cut back, 1 base at V and 5 bases at J, with 8 bases in the middle. CDR3 nucleotide sequence: TGTGCCAGCAGTTTATTTCAGACGGAGACCCAGTACTTC. Translating it yields CASSLFQTETQYF.

Notes on this clonotype: A far larger clone is a single base away, which makes a read error likely. The chain couples TRBV6-2 or TRBV6-3 to TRBJ1-2; perhaps TRBD1 as D (6 bases). Germline V gene data show CDR1 as MNHEY and CDR2 as SVGEGT. This CDR3 is built from 13 residues. The CDR3, as DNA: TGTGCCAGCACCGAACAGGGTGTGGGAGGCTACATCTTC. Translation gives CASTEQGVGGYIF.

There are many counts of this clonotype. V is TRBV3-1 and J is TRBJ1-2; D perhaps matches TRBD1 (5 bases). CDR1 and CDR2 from the germline V gene are LGHDT and YNNKEL (reference sequence). CDR3 length equals 13 residues. V was clipped by 2 bases and J by 8 bases, with 12 bases between them. The CDR3 nucleotides are TGTGCCAGCAGCCAATCCAGGGCGGAGGGCTACACCTTC. Its translation: CASSQSRAEGYTF.

This clonotype was counted a few times. The chain combines TRBV12-3 or TRBV12-4 with TRBJ2-7; TRBD1 is a possible D gene (6 bases). Trimming took 2 bases from V and 5 from J, leaving 13 bases between them. The CDR3 sequence is 14 residues long. This chain's CDR3 is CASSLSWTADEQYF. The DNA of the CDR3 is TGTGCCAGCAGTTTAAGTTGGACAGCAGACGAGCAGTACTTC.

This clonotype appeared many times. CDR3 coding DNA: TGTGCCAGCAATCGGGCAGGGGAAATCTATGGCTACACCTTC. This gives the protein CASNRAGEIYGYTF. The rearrangement links TRBV2 to TRBJ1-2, with D possibly matching TRBD1 (6 bases). Germline loops: CDR1 SNHLY, CDR2 FYNNEI. CDR3 length equals 14 residues. V lost 7 bases and J lost 4, with 16 bases in between.

As for this clonotype: A far bigger clonotype differs at one base, so this is likely a read error. V gene TRBV20-1 combines with J gene TRBJ2-1; D perhaps matches TRBD1 (6 bases). The CDR3 is 15 amino acids. V lost 3 bases and J 10 bases, leaving 22 bases between the germline ends. Germline CDR1 DFQATT, CDR2 SNEGSKA (reference sequence). The CDR3 region has the DNA TGCAGTGCTAGTGGCTGGCAGGGGAATTCCTACGAGCAGTTCTTC. It is translated as CSASGWQGNSYEQFF.

The count of this clonotype is one. As DNA, the CDR3 is TGTGCCAGCAGCTACTTGAAGCCTAATGAAAAACTGTTTTTT. It yields the protein CASSYLKPNEKLFF. The rearrangement links TRBV7-9 to TRBJ1-4; no reliable D call. V was trimmed by 4 bases and J by 3 bases, leaving 9 bases between them. The germline gives CDR1 SEHNR, CDR2 FQNEAQ (reference sequence). The CDR3 runs 14 residues.

This clonotype was counted many times. This chain connects TRBV5-1 to TRBJ1-2; D unclear. Germline V gene data show CDR1 as SGHRS and CDR2 as YFSETQ. V was pared by 2 bases and J by 0 bases, with 14 bases between. The CDR3 length is 16 residues. This CDR3 reads CASSFAWSPANYGYTF. In DNA, the CDR3 is TGCGCCAGCAGCTTCGCCTGGAGCCCAGCTAACTATGGCTACACCTTC.

This clonotype was observed at least ten times. The chain has TRBV7-9 and TRBJ2-3, with 9 bases lining up with TRBD2. Germline V gene sequence: CDR1 SEHNR, CDR2 FQNEAQ (reference sequence). Unmatched junction bases numbered 9, after V lost 1 base and J lost 10 bases. This CDR3 region has 15 residues. The CDR3 DNA reads TGTGCCAGCAGCTTAGAAGGCGGGGGGGCCGGGGCGCAGTATTTT. The encoded protein is CASSLEGGGAGAQYF.

Turning to this clonotype: A single base is all that separates this from a far larger clone, so a read error is likely. This chain uses TRBV20-1 with TRBJ2-1; the D gene is possibly TRBD2 (6 bases). The germline V and J ends were trimmed by 6 bases and 10 bases, with 22 bases remaining between them. Germline loops: CDR1 DFQATT, CDR2 SNEGSKA (reference sequence). This CDR3 comprises 14 residues. The CDR3 loop is CSAISGGMQDEQFF. The CDR3 region has the DNA TGCAGTGCCATTAGTGGAGGGATGCAGGACGAGCAGTTCTTC.

This clonotype was seen only a few times. A much larger clone lies a single base off, so this may be a read error. V and J are TRBV6-2 or TRBV6-3 and TRBJ2-7, with D unresolved. V lost 5 bases, J lost 3 bases, and 14 bases lay in between. The germline CDR1 and CDR2 sequences are MNHEY and SVGEGT. The CDR3 has 14 amino acids. CDR3 amino acids: CASSPRGMGYEQYF. CDR3 nucleotides: TGTGCCAGCAGTCCCCGCGGTATGGGCTACGAGCAGTACTTC.

Notes on this clonotype: A read error may be the cause here, since a much bigger clone is one base away. The CDR3 ends on some other residue instead of the conserved phenylalanine or tryptophan, so this is likely a read error. This chain links TRBV13 with TRBJ2-3, with TRBD2 matching 10 bases. Germline CDR1 PRHDT, CDR2 FYEKMQ (reference sequence). This CDR3 region has 15 residues. The chain's CDR3 is CASNLAGVNTDTQYL. The CDR3 DNA reads TGCGCCAGCAATCTAGCGGGGGTAAACACAGATACGCAGTATCTT.

This clonotype was seen many times. The J gene is TRBJ2-7, the V gene TRBV2; D unresolved. The CDR3 is 13 residues long. Germline assignment: CDR1 SNHLY and CDR2 FYNNEI. V lost 8 bases and J 0 bases, leaving 11 bases between the germline ends. CDR3 nucleotides: TGTGCCAGCTGCTTTGATGGCTCCTACGAGCAGTACTTC. Protein sequence: CASCFDGSYEQYF.

In this sample, this clonotype turned up a few times. The J gene is TRBJ2-2, the V gene TRBV18; TRBD1 matches at 10 bases. The CDR3 has 16 residues. Germline loops: CDR1 KGHSH, CDR2 LQKENI. The trim removed 3 bases at V and 2 bases at J, leaving 3 bases unmatched. The CDR3 loop is CASSPGTGDNTGELFF. DNA of the CDR3: TGTGCCAGCTCACCCGGGACAGGGGATAACACCGGGGAGCTGTTTTTT.